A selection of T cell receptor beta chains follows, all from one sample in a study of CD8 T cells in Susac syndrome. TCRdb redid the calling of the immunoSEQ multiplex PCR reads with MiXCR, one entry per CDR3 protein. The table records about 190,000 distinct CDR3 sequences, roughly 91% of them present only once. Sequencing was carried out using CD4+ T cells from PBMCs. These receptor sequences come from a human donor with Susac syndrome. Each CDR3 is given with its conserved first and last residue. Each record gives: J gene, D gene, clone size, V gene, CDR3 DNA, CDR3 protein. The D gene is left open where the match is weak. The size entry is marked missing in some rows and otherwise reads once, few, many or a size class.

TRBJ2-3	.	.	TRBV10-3	TGTGCCATCACTCAATCCCCCCATAAGGCAGATACGCAGTATTTT	CAITQSPHKADTQYF
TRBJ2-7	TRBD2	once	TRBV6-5	TGTGCCAGCACCTCGCGGACTAGCCAGCAGTACTTC	CASTSRTSQQYF
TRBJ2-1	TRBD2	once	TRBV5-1	TGCGCCAGCAGCTTAGCGGGGGACTCCTACAATGAGCAGTTCTTC	CASSLAGDSYNEQFF
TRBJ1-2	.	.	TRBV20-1	TGCAGTGCTAGTCGGCCAGGAGAGAGCGGCTACACCTTC	CSASRPGESGYTF
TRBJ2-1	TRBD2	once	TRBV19	TGTGCCAGTAGGATTCAAGCGGGGCACTACAATGAGCAGTTCTTC	CASRIQAGHYNEQFF
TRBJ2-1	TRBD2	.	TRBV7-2	TGTGCCAGCAGCTTAGCGGGGACTAGCGCCGCCTACAATGAGCAGTTCTTC	CASSLAGTSAAYNEQFF
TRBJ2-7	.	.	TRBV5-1	TGCGCCAGCAGCTACGACACCTCCTACGAGCAGTACTTC	CASSYDTSYEQYF
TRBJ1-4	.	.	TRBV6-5	TGTGCCAGCAGTTACTTGCGGGGATCCGGAAAACTGTTTTTT	CASSYLRGSGKLFF
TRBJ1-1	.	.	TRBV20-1	TGCAGTGCTAGAGATGGAGGGACCGTTACTGAAGCTTTCTTT	CSARDGGTVTEAFF
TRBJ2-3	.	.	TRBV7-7	TGTGCTAGCAGCCGGACTGCCTTGAATACGCAGTATTTT	CASSRTALNTQYF
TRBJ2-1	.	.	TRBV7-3	TGTGCCAGCAGCTTAAATCAGAAGAGTGAGCAGTTCTTC	CASSLNQKSEQFF
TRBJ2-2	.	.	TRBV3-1	TGTGCCAGCAGCCCAATAGAGAACACCGGGGAGCTGTTTTTT	CASSPIENTGELFF
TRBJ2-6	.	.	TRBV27	TGTGCCAGCAGTTGGTGGGCAGTACCACCCTCTGGGGCCAACGTCCTGACTTTC	CASSWWAVPPSGANVLTF
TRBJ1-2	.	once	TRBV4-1	TGCGCCAGCAGCCGAATCCCGGGACCCTATGGCTACACCTTC	CASSRIPGPYGYTF
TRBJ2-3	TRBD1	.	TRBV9	TGTGCCAGCAGCGTAGTCGGGACAGCAAGCACAGATACGCAGTATTTT	CASSVVGTASTDTQYF
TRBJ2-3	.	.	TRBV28	TGTGCCAGCAGGGGGAGTTTCCCGGATACGCAGTATTTT	CASRGSFPDTQYF
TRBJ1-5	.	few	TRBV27	TGTGCCAGCAGTTTGTTGAATAGCAATCAGCCCCAGCATTTT	CASSLLNSNQPQHF
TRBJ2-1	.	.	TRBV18	TGTGCCAGCTCACCCCTACCAGGGAGAACCTACAATGAGCAGTTCTTC	CASSPLPGRTYNEQFF
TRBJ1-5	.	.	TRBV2	TGTGCCAGCAGTGAATCAGAGAATCAGCCCCAGCATTTT	CASSESENQPQHF
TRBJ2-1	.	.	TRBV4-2	TGTGCCAGCAGCCCCGTGGACAGACCTCTTACCAATGAGCAGTTCTTC	CASSPVDRPLTNEQFF
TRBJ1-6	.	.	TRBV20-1	TGCAGTGCTAGATTTGGGCAGGCCGCATATTCACCCCTCCACTTT	CSARFGQAAYSPLHF
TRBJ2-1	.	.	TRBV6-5	TGTGCCAGCAGTTACGCAGGGGTCACCAATGAGCAGTTCTTC	CASSYAGVTNEQFF
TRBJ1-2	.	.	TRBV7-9	TGTGCCAGCAGCTTAGTCCGGGAACGCTACACCTTC	CASSLVRERYTF
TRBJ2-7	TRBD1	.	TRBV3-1	TGTGCCAGCAGCCGCACCGGACAGGGGCTAGGAGGTTCCGAGCAGTACTTC	CASSRTGQGLGGSEQYF
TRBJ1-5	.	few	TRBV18	TGTGCCAGCTCTCTGACGGGGAACAATCAGCCCCAGCATTTT	CASSLTGNNQPQHF
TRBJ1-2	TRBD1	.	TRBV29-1	TGCAGCGTTGAAGGTGTTCAGGGGGCTGACTATGGCTACACCTTC	CSVEGVQGADYGYTF
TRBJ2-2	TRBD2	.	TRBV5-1	TGCGCCAGCAGCTCCGGCTCGGGGACTAGCGGGAGTGGCGGGGAGCTGTTTTTT	CASSSGSGTSGSGGELFF
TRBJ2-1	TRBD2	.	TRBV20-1	TGCAGGATCCTAGCGGGAGGGAACAATGAGCAGTTCTTC	CRILAGGNNEQFF
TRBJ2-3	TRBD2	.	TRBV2	TGTGCCAGCAGTTGGCCTGTGGGGACTAGCGGTACAGATACGCAGTATTTT	CASSWPVGTSGTDTQYF
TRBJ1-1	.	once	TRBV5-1	TGCGCCAGCAGCTTGGAGACGGAACCGAACACTGAAGCTTTCTTT	CASSLETEPNTEAFF
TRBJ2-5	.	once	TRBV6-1	TGTGCCAGCAGTGATCTAGAGACCCAGTACTTC	CASSDLETQYF
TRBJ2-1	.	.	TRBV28	TGTGCCAGCAGTTTACCCCGGATAACCCACAGAGAGCAGTTCTTC	CASSLPRITHREQFF
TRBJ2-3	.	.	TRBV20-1	TGCAGTGCTAGAGCAGCTAGCACAGATACGCAGTATTTT	CSARAASTDTQYF
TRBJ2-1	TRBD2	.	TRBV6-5	TGTGCCAGCAGCCCACGGGGAGGGAACAATGAGCAGTTCTTC	CASSPRGGNNEQFF
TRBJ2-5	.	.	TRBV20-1	TGCAGTGCTAGGTCCGGACAGCTACTAAAAGAGACCCAGTACTTC	CSARSGQLLKETQYF
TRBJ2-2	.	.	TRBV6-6	TGTGCCAGCACCCTCAGCGGGGAGCTGTTTTTT	CASTLSGELFF
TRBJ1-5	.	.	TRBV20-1	TGCAGTGCTAGAGATTCTTCAGCGAATCAGCCCCAGCATTTT	CSARDSSANQPQHF
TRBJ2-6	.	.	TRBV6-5	TGTGCCAGCAACAAGCCTGGGGCCAACGTCCTGACTTTC	CASNKPGANVLTF
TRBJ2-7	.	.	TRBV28	TGTGCCAGCAGTTCAACCTCGGCAGGCTACGAGCAGTACTTC	CASSSTSAGYEQYF
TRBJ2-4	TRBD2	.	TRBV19	TGTGCCAGTAGTATTGAGGCTAGCGGGACCCCCAGGAACATTCAGTACTTC	CASSIEASGTPRNIQYF
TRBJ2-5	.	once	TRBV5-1	TGCGCCAGCAGCTTGGTAGTCGGACAAGAGACCCAGTACTTC	CASSLVVGQETQYF
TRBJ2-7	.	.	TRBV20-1	TGCAGTGCTAGTACGGGAGATAACGAGCAGTACTTC	CSASTGDNEQYF